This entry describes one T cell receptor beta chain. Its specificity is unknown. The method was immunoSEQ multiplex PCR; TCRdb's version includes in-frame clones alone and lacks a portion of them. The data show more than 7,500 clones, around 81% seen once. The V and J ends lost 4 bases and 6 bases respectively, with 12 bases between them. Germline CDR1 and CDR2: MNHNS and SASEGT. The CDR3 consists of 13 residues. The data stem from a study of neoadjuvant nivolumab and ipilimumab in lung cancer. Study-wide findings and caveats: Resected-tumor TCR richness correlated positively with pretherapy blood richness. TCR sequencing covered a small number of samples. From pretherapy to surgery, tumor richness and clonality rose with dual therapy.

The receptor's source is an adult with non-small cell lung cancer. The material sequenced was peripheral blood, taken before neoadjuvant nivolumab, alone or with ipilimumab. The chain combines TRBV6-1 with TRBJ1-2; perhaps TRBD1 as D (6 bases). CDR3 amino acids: CASSGAGADGYTF. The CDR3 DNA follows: TGTGCCAGCAGTGGGGCAGGGGCGGATGGCTACACCTTC.